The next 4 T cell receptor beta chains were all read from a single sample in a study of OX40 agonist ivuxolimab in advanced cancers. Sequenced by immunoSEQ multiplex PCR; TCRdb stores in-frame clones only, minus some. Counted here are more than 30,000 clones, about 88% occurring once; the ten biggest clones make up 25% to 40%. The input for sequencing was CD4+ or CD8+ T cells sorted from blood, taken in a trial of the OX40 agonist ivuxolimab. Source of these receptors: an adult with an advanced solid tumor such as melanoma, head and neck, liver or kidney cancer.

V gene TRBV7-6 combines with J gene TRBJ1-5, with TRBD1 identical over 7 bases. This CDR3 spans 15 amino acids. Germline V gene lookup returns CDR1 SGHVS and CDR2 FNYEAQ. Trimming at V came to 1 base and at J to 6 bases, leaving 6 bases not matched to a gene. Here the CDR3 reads CASSLEAWDSQPQHF. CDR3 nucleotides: TGTGCCAGCAGCTTAGAAGCTTGGGACAGTCAGCCCCAGCATTTT.

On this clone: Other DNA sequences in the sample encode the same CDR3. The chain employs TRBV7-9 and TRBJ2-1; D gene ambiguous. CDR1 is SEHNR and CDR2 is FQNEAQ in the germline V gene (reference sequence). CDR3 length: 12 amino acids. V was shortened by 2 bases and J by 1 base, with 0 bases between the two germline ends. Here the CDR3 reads CASSLSYNEQFF. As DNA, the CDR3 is TGTGCCAGCAGCTTATCCTACAATGAGCAGTTCTTC.

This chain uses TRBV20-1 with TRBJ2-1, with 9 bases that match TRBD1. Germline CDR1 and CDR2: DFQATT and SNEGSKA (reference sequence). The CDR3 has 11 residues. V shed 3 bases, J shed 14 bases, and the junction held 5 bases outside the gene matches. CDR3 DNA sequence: TGCAGTGCTAGTTGGGACAGGGAGAAGTTCTTC. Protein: CSASWDREKFF.

CDR3 in amino acids: CASSEVAGGGGTDTQYF. CDR3 DNA sequence: TGTGCCAGCAGTGAAGTGGCAGGGGGAGGGGGCACAGATACGCAGTATTTT. V usage is TRBV6-1 and J usage is TRBJ2-3; D is perhaps TRBD1 or TRBD2 (7 bases each). V shed 1 base and J shed 1 base, with 15 bases lying between them. This CDR3 comprises 17 residues. Germline CDR1 and CDR2: MNHNS and SASEGT.